A single TCR beta chain is shown here with its context. Its antigen is as yet unknown. Among the 120 or so subjects of the validation cohort, separate from the 666-subject first cohort, were the donors. Profiled with immunoSEQ multiplex PCR; TCRdb holds only in-frame clones, not every one. This table holds 150,000 to 200,000 clones, roughly 80% found once. Germline-derived CDR1 and CDR2 are SGHNT and YYREEE (reference sequence). The junction had 11 bases not matched to a gene; V was cut back by 4 bases and J by 10 bases. The CDR3 sequence is 15 residues long. The data are from a study of cytomegalovirus exposure and HLA in healthy donors. Study background: The roughly 120 validation repertoires and the roughly 690 first-cohort repertoires shared a platform, a later analysis reported.

Findings and limits, study-wide: The authors listed 164 TCR beta chains as cytomegalovirus-associated. The classifier reportedly diagnosed cytomegalovirus status with high specificity and sensitivity.

The material sequenced was PBMCs. The chain combines TRBV5-4 with TRBJ2-1, with 10 bases matching TRBD2. This TCR derives from a man between 18 and 29 years old in good health and CMV-seropositive. The CDR3 sequence is CASSHVTSGDLEQFF. The CDR3 bases are TGTGCCAGCAGCCACGTAACTAGCGGGGATCTAGAGCAGTTCTTC.